This T cell receptor beta chain was recorded in a study of control samples from healthy donors and cancer patients. The CDR3 is 14 amino acids. Germline loops: CDR1 KGHSH, CDR2 LQKENI. The germline V and J ends were trimmed by 6 bases and 1 base, with 12 bases remaining between them. Produced via immunoSEQ multiplex PCR; TCRdb's table is partial and in-frame only. This table has about 42,000 clones, roughly 85% appearing once. This sequence originates from a man in his 60s in good health. The sequenced sample was blood. The J gene is TRBJ1-1, the V gene TRBV18; no clear D. The CDR3 sequence: CASSRTSGNTEAFF. In DNA form, the CDR3 reads TGTGCCAGCTCGAGGACGAGCGGGAACACTGAAGCTTTCTTT.